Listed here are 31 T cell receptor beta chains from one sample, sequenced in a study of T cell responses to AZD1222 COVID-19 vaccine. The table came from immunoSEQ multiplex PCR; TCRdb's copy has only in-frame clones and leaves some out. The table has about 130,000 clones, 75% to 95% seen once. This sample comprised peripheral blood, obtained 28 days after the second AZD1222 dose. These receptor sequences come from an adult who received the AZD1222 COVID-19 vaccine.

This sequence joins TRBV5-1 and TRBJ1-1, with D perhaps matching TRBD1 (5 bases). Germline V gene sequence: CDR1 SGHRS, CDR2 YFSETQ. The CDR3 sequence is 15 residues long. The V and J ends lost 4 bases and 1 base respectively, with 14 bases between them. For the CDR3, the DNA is TGCGCCAGCAGCCCGTTGGGGCTCGGGAACACTGAAGCTTTCTTT. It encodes CASSPLGLGNTEAFF.

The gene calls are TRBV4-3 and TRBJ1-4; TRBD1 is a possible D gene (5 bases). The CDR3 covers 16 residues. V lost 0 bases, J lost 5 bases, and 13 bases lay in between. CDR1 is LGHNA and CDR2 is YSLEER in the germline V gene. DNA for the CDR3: TGCGCCAGCAGCCAAGAGGGAGACAGTCGGAATGAAAAACTGTTTTTT. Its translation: CASSQEGDSRNEKLFF.

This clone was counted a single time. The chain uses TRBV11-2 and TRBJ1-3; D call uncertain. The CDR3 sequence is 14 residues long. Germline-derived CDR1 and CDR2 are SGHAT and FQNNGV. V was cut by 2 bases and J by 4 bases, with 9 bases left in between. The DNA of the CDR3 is TGTGCCAGCAGCTTAAATTTTATCGGAAACACCATATATTTT. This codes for CASSLNFIGNTIYF.

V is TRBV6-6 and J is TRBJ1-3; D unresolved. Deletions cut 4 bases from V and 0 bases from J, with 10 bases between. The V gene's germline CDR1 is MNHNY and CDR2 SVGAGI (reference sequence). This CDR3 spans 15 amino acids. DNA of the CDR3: TGTGCCAGCAGTTCTACAGATCTCTCTGGAAACACCATATATTTT. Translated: CASSSTDLSGNTIYF.

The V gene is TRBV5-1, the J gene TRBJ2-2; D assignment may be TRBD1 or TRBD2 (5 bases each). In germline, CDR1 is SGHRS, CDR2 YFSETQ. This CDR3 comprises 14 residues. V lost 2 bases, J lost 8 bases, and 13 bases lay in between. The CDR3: CASSLGTETGELFF. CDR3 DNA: TGCGCCAGCAGCTTAGGGACGGAAACTGGGGAGCTGTTTTTT.

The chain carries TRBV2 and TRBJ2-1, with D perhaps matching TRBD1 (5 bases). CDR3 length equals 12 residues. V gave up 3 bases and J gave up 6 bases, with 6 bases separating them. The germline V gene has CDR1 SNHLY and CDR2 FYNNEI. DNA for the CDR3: TGTGCCAGCAGTGACAGGGTCAATGAGCAGTTCTTC. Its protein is CASSDRVNEQFF.

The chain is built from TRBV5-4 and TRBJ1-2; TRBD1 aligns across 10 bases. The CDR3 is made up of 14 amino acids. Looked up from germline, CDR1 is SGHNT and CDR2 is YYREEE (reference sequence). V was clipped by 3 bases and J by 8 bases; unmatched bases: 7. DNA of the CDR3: TGTGCCAGCAGCTCCGGACAGGGGGAGGCAGGCTACACCTTC. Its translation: CASSSGQGEAGYTF.

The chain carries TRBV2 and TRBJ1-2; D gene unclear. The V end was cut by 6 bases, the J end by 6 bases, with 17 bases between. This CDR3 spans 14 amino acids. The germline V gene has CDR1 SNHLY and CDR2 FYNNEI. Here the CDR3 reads CASSPRSDLNGYTF. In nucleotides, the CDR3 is TGTGCCAGCAGCCCTCGGTCGGACCTAAATGGCTACACCTTC.

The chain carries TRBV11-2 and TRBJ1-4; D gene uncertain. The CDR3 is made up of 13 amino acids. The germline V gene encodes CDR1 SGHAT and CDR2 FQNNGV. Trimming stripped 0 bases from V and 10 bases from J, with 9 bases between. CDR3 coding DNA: TGTGCCAGCAGCTTAGATCCAGACGGAAAACTGTTTTTT. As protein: CASSLDPDGKLFF.

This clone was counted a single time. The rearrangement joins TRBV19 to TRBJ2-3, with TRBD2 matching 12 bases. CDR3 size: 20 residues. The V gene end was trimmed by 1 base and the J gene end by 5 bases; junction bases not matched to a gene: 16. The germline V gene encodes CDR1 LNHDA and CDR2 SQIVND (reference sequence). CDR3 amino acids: CASSIGSLAGGSPGGDTQYF. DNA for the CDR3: TGTGCCAGTAGTATAGGCTCACTAGCGGGAGGTTCTCCCGGTGGAGATACGCAGTATTTT.

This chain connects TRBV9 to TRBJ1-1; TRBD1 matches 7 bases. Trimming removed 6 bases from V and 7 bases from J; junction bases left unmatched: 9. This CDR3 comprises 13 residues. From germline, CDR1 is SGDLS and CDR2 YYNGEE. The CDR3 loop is CASTPTGVGEAFF. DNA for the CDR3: TGTGCCAGCACCCCAACAGGGGTGGGTGAAGCTTTCTTT. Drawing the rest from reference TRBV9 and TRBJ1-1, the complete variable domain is DSGVTQTPKHLITATGQRVTLRCSPRSGDLSVYWYQQSLDQGLQFLIQYYNGEERAKGNILERFSAQQFPDLHSELNLSSLELGDSALYFCASTPTGVGEAFFGQGTRLTVV.

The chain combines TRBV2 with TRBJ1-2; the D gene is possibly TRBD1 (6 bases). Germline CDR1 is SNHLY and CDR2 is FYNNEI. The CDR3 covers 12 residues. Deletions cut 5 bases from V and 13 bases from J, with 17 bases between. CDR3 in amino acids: CASSINQGHGTF. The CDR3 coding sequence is TGTGCCAGCAGTATTAATCAGGGACATGGCACCTTC.

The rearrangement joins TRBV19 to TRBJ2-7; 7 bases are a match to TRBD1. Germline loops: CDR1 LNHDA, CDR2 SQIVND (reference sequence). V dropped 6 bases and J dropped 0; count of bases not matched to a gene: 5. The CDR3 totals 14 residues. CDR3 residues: CASSRQGRSYEQYV. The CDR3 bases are TGTGCCAGTAGCCGACAGGGACGCTCCTACGAGCAGTACGTC.

CDR3 region: CASSLEWQGGNSPLHF. CDR3 DNA sequence: TGTGCCAGCAGCTTAGAGTGGCAGGGAGGTAATTCACCCCTCCACTTT. The chain employs TRBV7-9 and TRBJ1-6, with D perhaps matching TRBD1 (5 bases). Germline V gives CDR1 SEHNR, CDR2 FQNEAQ (reference sequence). Trimming took 1 base from V and 6 from J, leaving 13 bases between them. This CDR3 contains 16 residues.

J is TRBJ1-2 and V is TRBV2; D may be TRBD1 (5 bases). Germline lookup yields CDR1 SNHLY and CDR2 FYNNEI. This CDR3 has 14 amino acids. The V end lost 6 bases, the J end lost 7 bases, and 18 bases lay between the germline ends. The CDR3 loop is CASSAALGVVGYTF. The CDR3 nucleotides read TGTGCCAGCAGCGCCGCTTTGGGGGTGGTTGGCTACACCTTC. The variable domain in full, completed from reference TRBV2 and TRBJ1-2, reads EPEVTQTPSHQVTQMGQEVILRCVPISNHLYFYWYRQILGQKVEFLVSFYNNEISEKSEIFDDQFSVERPDGSNFTLKIRSTKLEDSAMYFCASSAALGVVGYTFGSGTRLTVV.

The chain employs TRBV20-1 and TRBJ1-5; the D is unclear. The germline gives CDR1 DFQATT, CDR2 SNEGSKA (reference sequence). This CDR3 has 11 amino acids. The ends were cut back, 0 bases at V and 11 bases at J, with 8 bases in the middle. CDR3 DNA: TGCAGTGCTAGAGAGGCGGAGGCCCAGCATTTT. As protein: CSAREAEAQHF.

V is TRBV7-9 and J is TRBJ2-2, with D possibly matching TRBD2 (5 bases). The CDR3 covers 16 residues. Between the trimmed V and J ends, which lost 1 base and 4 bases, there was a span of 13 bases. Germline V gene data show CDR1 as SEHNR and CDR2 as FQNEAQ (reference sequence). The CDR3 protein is CASSLGTLGSTGELFF. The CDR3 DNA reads TGTGCCAGCAGCTTAGGCACTTTGGGGAGCACCGGGGAGCTGTTTTTT.

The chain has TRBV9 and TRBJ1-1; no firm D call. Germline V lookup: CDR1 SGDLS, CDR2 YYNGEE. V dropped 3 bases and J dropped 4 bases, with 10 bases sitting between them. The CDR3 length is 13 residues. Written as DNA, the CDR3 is TGTGCCAGCAGCGGTCTTGGTCTCACTGAAGCTTTCTTT. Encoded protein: CASSGLGLTEAFF.

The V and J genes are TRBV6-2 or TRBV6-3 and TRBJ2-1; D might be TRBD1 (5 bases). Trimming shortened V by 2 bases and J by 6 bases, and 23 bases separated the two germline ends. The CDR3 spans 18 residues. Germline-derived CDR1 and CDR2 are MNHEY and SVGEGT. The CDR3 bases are TGTGCCAGCAGTTACGCCGTAGCTTCAGGGTCTCCGAGCAATGAGCAGTTCTTC. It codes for CASSYAVASGSPSNEQFF.

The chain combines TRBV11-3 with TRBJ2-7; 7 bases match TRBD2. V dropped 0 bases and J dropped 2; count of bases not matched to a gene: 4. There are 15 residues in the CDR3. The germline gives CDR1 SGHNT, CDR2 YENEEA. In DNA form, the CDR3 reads TGTGCCAGCAGCTTAGAGGCGGGAGACCCCTACGAGCAGTACGTC. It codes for CASSLEAGDPYEQYV.

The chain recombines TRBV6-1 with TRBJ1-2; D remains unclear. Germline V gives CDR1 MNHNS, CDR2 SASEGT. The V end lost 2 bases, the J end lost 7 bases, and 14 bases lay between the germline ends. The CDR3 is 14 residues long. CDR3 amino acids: CASSELDVRGGYTF. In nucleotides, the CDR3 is TGTGCCAGCAGTGAATTAGACGTCCGCGGTGGCTACACCTTC.

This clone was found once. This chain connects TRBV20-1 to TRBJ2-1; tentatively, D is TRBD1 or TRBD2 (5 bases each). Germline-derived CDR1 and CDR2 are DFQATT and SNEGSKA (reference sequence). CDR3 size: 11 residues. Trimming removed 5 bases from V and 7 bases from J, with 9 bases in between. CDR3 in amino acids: CSAGGENEQFF. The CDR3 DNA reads TGCAGTGCTGGGGGTGAAAATGAGCAGTTCTTC.

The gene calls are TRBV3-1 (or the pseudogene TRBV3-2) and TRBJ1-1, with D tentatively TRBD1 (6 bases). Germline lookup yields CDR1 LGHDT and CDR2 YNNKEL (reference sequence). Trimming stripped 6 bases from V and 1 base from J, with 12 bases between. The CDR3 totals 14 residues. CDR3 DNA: TGTGCCAGCAGGCCAGGGGACCCGAACACTGAAGCTTTCTTT. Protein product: CASRPGDPNTEAFF.

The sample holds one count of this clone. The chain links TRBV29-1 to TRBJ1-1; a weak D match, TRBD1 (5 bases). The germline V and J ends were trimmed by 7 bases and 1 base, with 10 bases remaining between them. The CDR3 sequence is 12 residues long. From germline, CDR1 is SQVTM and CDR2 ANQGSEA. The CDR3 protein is CSGNRQNTEAFF. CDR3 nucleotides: TGCAGCGGCAACAGGCAGAACACTGAAGCTTTCTTT.

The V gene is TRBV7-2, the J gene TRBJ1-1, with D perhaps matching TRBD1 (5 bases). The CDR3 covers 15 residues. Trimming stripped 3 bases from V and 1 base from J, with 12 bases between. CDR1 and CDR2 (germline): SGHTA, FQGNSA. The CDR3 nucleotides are TGTGCCAGCAGCTTGGGGCCCAGGGAGAACACTGAAGCTTTCTTT. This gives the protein CASSLGPRENTEAFF.

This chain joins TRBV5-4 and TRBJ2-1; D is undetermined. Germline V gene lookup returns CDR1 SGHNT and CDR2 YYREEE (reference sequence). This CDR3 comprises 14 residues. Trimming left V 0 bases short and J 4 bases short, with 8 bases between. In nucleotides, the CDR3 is TGTGCCAGCAGCTTGGTGGCAGCATACAATGAGCAGTTCTTC. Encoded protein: CASSLVAAYNEQFF.

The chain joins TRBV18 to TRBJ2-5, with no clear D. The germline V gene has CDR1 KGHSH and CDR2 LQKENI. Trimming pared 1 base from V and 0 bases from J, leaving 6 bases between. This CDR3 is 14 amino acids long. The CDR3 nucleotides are TGTGCCAGCTCACCACGGCAGTACCAAGAGACCCAGTACTTC. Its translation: CASSPRQYQETQYF.

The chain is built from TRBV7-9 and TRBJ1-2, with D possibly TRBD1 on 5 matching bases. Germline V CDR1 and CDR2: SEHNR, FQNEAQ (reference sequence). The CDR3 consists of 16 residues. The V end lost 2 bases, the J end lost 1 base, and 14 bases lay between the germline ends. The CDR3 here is CASSLQPQEINYGYTF. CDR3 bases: TGTGCCAGCAGCTTACAACCACAGGAAATTAACTATGGCTACACCTTC.

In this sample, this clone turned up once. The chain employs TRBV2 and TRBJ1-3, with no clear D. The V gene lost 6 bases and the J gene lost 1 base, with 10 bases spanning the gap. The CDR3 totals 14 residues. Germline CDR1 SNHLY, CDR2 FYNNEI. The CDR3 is CASREGRSGNTIYF. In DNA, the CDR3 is TGTGCCAGCAGGGAGGGAAGGTCTGGAAACACCATATATTTT.

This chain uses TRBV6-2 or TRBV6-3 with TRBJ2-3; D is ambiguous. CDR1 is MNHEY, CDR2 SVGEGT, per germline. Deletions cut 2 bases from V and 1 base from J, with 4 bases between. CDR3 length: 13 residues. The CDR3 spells CASSYLGTDTQYF. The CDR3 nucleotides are TGTGCCAGCAGTTACCTGGGCACAGATACGCAGTATTTT.

The CDR3 loop is CASSSTGSGNTIYF. CDR3 bases: TGTGCCAGCAGCTCGACAGGGTCGGGAAACACCATATATTTT. This chain connects TRBV7-9 to TRBJ1-3, with 7 bases lining up with TRBD1. The CDR3 loop spans 14 amino acids. The ends lost 4 bases at V and 4 bases at J; junction bases unmatched: 4. Germline values: CDR1 SEHNR, CDR2 FQNEAQ (reference sequence).